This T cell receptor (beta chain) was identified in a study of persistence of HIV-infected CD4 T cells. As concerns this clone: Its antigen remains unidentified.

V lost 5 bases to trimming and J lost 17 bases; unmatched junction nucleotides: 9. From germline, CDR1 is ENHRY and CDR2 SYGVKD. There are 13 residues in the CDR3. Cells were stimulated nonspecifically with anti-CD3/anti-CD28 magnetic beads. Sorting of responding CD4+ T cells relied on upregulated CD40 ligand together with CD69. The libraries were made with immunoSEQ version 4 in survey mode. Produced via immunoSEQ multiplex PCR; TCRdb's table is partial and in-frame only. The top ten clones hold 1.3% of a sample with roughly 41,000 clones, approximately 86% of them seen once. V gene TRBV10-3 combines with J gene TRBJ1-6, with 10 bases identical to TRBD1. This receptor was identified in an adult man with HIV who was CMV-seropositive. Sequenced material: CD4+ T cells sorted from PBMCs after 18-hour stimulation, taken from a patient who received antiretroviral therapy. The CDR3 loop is CAISYPKGQGFHF. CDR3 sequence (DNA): TGTGCCATCAGTTACCCTAAGGGACAGGGGTTCCACTTT.